These 30 T cell receptor beta chains came from one sample sequenced in a study of STAT5B mutations in CD4+ large granular lymphocyte leukemia. The repertoire was sequenced with immunoSEQ multiplex PCR; TCRdb's copy has only in-frame clones and lacks some. The repertoire holds 35,000 or so clones, with about 85% as singletons. Specimen: CD4+ T cells from blood buffy coats. These receptors were taken from a human donor in good health.

This sequence joins TRBV28 and TRBJ2-5, with D perhaps TRBD1 or TRBD2 (5 bases each). The CDR3 length is 14 residues. Germline lookup yields CDR1 MDHEN and CDR2 SYDVKM. Trimming shortened V by 4 bases and J by 0 bases, and 9 bases separated the two germline ends. CDR3 sequence (DNA): TGTGCCAGCAGTTGGGGACGGTACCAAGAGACCCAGTACTTC. This sequence encodes CASSWGRYQETQYF. The full variable domain, rest sourced from reference TRBV28 and TRBJ2-5, is DVKVTQSSRYLVKRTGEKVFLECVQDMDHENMFWYRQDPGLGLRLIYFSYDVKMKEKGDIPEGYSVSREKKERFSLILESASTNQTSMYLCASSWGRYQETQYFGPGTRLLVL.

V is TRBV4-3 and J is TRBJ2-3, with D perhaps matching TRBD1 (6 bases). The germline V gene has CDR1 LGHNA and CDR2 YSLEER. The CDR3 is made up of 18 amino acids. Trimming cost V 4 bases and J 2 bases, with 22 bases left between them. For the CDR3, the DNA is TGCGCCAGCAGCCCCTCCCCCCCCCAGGGGTTATACACAGATACGCAGTATTTT. Protein: CASSPSPPQGLYTDTQYF.

The chain combines TRBV6-1 with TRBJ2-7, with no clear D. CDR3 length: 15 amino acids. V was clipped by 0 bases and J by 1 base, with 10 bases between them. From germline, CDR1 is MNHNS and CDR2 SASEGT. The CDR3 bases are TGTGCCAGCAGTGAAGCTGTCAGGTCTTCCTACGAGCAGTACTTC. This sequence encodes CASSEAVRSSYEQYF.

The chain couples TRBV28 to TRBJ2-1; TRBD2 might be the D (6 bases). From germline, CDR1 is MDHEN and CDR2 SYDVKM. The length of the CDR3 is 13 residues. The V end was cut by 5 bases, the J end by 8 bases, with 13 bases between. As DNA, the CDR3 is TGTGCCAGCAGTACACACCGACTAGATGAGCAGTTCTTC. As protein: CASSTHRLDEQFF.

The chain couples TRBV15 to TRBJ2-5, with 12 nucleotides matching TRBD2. The CDR3 has 17 amino acids. Unmatched junction bases numbered 6, after V lost 1 base and J lost 3 bases. Germline loops: CDR1 LNHNV, CDR2 YYDKDF (reference sequence). DNA of the CDR3: TGTGCCACCAGCAGAGGCGCTAGCGGGGGGGGTAAAGAGACCCAGTACTTC. Its protein is CATSRGASGGGKETQYF. The variable domain in full, with the rest retrieved from reference TRBV15 and TRBJ2-5, is DAMVIQNPRYQVTQFGKPVTLSCSQTLNHNVMYWYQQKSSQAPKLLFHYYDKDFNNEADTPDNFQSRRPNTSFCFLDIRSPGLGDTAMYLCATSRGASGGGKETQYFGPGTRLLVL.

Only one count was recorded for this clone. The V call is TRBV27, the J call TRBJ2-4; a weak D match, TRBD1 (5 bases). V lost 2 bases to trimming and J lost 0 bases, with 11 bases between them. The CDR3 loop spans 16 amino acids. Germline assignment: CDR1 MNHEY and CDR2 SMNVEV (reference sequence). CDR3 loop: CASSLDADIAKNIQYF. DNA for the CDR3: TGTGCCAGCAGTTTAGACGCGGACATAGCCAAAAACATTCAGTACTTC.

This clone has only one observation. The chain joins TRBV29-1 to TRBJ1-4; a weak D match, TRBD1 (6 bases). This CDR3 has 12 amino acids. The V gene's germline CDR1 is SQVTM and CDR2 ANQGSEA. Trimming shortened V by 6 bases and J by 8 bases, and 13 bases separated the two germline ends. The CDR3 DNA reads TGCAGCGTCAGCCGGCAGGGGGAAAAACTGTTTTTT. Translation gives CSVSRQGEKLFF.

The chain joins TRBV2 to TRBJ2-7; a possible D gene is TRBD2 (6 bases). The CDR3 loop spans 15 amino acids. Germline V gives CDR1 SNHLY, CDR2 FYNNEI. Trimming left V 3 bases short and J 0 bases short, with 12 bases between. CDR3 region: CASSEVGGASYEQYF. The CDR3 DNA sequence: TGTGCCAGCAGTGAGGTGGGGGGTGCCTCCTACGAGCAGTACTTC.

The chain joins TRBV19 to TRBJ1-5, with a tentative D call TRBD1 (6 bases). Trimming pared 7 bases from V and 7 bases from J, leaving 17 bases between. The CDR3 has 14 residues. Germline lookup yields CDR1 LNHDA and CDR2 SQIVND (reference sequence). The CDR3 loop reads CASTLTGYHQPQHF. The CDR3 DNA sequence: TGTGCCAGTACTTTAACAGGGTACCACCAGCCCCAGCATTTT.

The V gene is TRBV19, the J gene TRBJ1-5, with 10 bases that match TRBD1. There are 14 residues in the CDR3. The germline V gene encodes CDR1 LNHDA and CDR2 SQIVND (reference sequence). V trimming: 5 bases; J trimming: 2 bases; junction bases outside the gene matches: 0. The CDR3 reads CASSGTGGNQPQHF. DNA for the CDR3: TGTGCCAGTAGTGGGACAGGGGGCAATCAGCCCCAGCATTTT.

The genes are TRBV5-8 and TRBJ2-1; 9 bases are a match to TRBD1. CDR1 SGHTS and CDR2 YDEGEE come from the germline V gene. V dropped 6 bases and J dropped 6; count of bases not matched to a gene: 7. CDR3 length equals 14 residues. CDR3 sequence: CASMIQGAGNEQFF. In DNA, the CDR3 is TGTGCCAGCATGATACAGGGGGCTGGCAATGAGCAGTTCTTC.

The rearrangement uses TRBV5-5 and TRBJ2-2; D is tentatively TRBD1 or TRBD2 (5 bases each). The ends were cut back, 4 bases at V and 4 bases at J, with 14 bases in the middle. The length of the CDR3 is 15 residues. Germline V gene data show CDR1 as SGHKS and CDR2 as YYEKEE (reference sequence). For the CDR3, the DNA is TGTGCCAGCAGCCTCGACACCGGGGCCACCGGGGAGCTGTTTTTT. Protein product: CASSLDTGATGELFF.

V usage is TRBV27 and J usage is TRBJ2-3, with D uncertain. CDR1 MNHEY and CDR2 SMNVEV come from the germline V gene (reference sequence). This CDR3 has 12 residues. V dropped 6 bases and J dropped 5 bases, with 9 bases sitting between them. As DNA, the CDR3 is TGTGCCAGCAGGTCCCGAGAAGATACGCAGTATTTT. Protein sequence: CASRSREDTQYF.

This clone was counted a few times. The CDR3 region is CASSESQGRAFF. The DNA of the CDR3 is TGCGCCAGCAGTGAGTCCCAGGGGAGAGCTTTCTTT. V gene TRBV10-2 combines with J gene TRBJ1-1, with D possibly being TRBD1 (6 bases). V was trimmed by 0 bases and J by 10 bases, leaving 9 bases between them. The germline V gene encodes CDR1 WSHSY and CDR2 SAAADI. The CDR3 has 12 residues.

V usage is TRBV2 and J usage is TRBJ2-5; D is perhaps TRBD2 (6 bases). Near its end, the DNA agrees better with TRBJ2-7, so the J call may be wrong. This CDR3 comprises 15 residues. Per the germline V gene, CDR1 is SNHLY and CDR2 is FYNNEI. CDR3 in amino acids: CASSVGLPLSYEQYF. The CDR3 region has the DNA TGTGCCAGCAGTGTGGGACTTCCTCTATCCTACGAGCAGTACTTC.

The chain carries TRBV7-9 and TRBJ1-1; possibly TRBD1 for D (5 bases). CDR1 is SEHNR, CDR2 FQNEAQ, per germline (reference sequence). CDR3 length equals 14 residues. Trimming pared 5 bases from V and 7 bases from J, leaving 17 bases between. The CDR3 spells CASSTREGLLEAFF. Written as DNA, the CDR3 is TGTGCCAGCAGCACCAGAGAGGGACTCCTTGAAGCTTTCTTT.

The chain combines TRBV19 with TRBJ2-2; D is unclear. This CDR3 spans 14 amino acids. Germline-derived CDR1 and CDR2 are LNHDA and SQIVND (reference sequence). Trimming shortened V by 3 bases and J by 1 base, and 6 bases separated the two germline ends. In DNA, the CDR3 is TGTGCCAGTAGTATGAAGGTGAACACCGGGGAGCTGTTTTTT. Its protein product is CASSMKVNTGELFF. Combining the CDR3 with reference TRBV19 and TRBJ2-2 gives the whole variable domain DGGITQSPKYLFRKEGQNVTLSCEQNLNHDAMYWYRQDPGQGLRLIYYSQIVNDFQKGDIAEGYSVSREKKESFPLTVTSAQKNPTAFYLCASSMKVNTGELFFGEGSRLTVL.

The chain joins TRBV5-4 to TRBJ1-1, with D possibly TRBD1 on 5 matching bases. Germline CDR1 SGHNT, CDR2 YYREEE (reference sequence). CDR3 length equals 14 residues. V gave up 9 bases and J gave up 4 bases, with 19 bases separating them. The CDR3 is CATSPSGGFTEAFF. CDR3 bases: TGTGCCACCTCTCCATCCGGGGGGTTCACTGAAGCTTTCTTT.

The J gene is TRBJ2-4, the V gene TRBV4-1; 9 bases match TRBD2. CDR1 is MGHRA, CDR2 YSYEKL, per germline. The CDR3 runs 18 residues. V was clipped by 4 bases and J by 5 bases; unmatched bases: 15. CDR3 amino acids: CASSRTLAGRSGENIQYF. CDR3 nucleotides: TGCGCCAGCAGCCGAACCCTAGCGGGAAGGTCGGGCGAAAACATTCAGTACTTC.

V and J are TRBV10-3 and TRBJ1-6, with D maybe TRBD1 (6 bases). Per germline, CDR1 ENHRY and CDR2 SYGVKD. With 6 bases removed from V and 7 bases from J, the gap between germline ends came to 19 bases. CDR3 size: 16 residues. The CDR3 loop reads CAISGDIPLGNSPLHF. The CDR3 DNA is TGTGCCATCAGCGGGGACATCCCCCTGGGCAATTCACCCCTCCACTTT.

The V gene is TRBV9, the J gene TRBJ2-7, with 8 bases lining up with TRBD1. CDR3 length: 15 amino acids. J lost 4 bases, V lost 4 bases, and 10 bases had no gene match. Germline assignment: CDR1 SGDLS and CDR2 YYNGEE. The CDR3, as DNA: TGTGCCAGCAGCCTAGACCAGGGGGCGCGTTACGAGCAGTACTTC. Its translation is CASSLDQGARYEQYF.

V gene TRBV4-2 combines with J gene TRBJ1-4; D gene uncertain. CDR3 length: 14 amino acids. V gave up 0 bases and J gave up 17 bases, with 19 bases separating them. Germline-derived CDR1 and CDR2 are LGHNA and YNFKEQ. CDR3 sequence (DNA): TGTGCCAGCAGCCAAGATTCAGGTACCCCACTCGGATTTTTT. It codes for CASSQDSGTPLGFF.

This CDR3 reads CASSTFPSYNSPLHF. The CDR3 DNA reads TGTGCCAGCAGTACCTTTCCCTCCTATAATTCACCCCTCCACTTT. The gene calls are TRBV25-1 and TRBJ1-6; D not certain. The V end lost 5 bases, the J end lost 0 bases, and 8 bases lay between the germline ends. CDR1 and CDR2 (germline): MGHDK, SYGVNS. The CDR3 contains 15 residues.

The chain links TRBV19 to TRBJ2-1; 13 bases map to TRBD2. The length of the CDR3 is 18 residues. The J segment lost 9 bases and the V segment lost 3 bases, leaving 14 bases of the junction unmatched. CDR1 is LNHDA, CDR2 SQIVND, per germline (reference sequence). CDR3 DNA: TGTGCCAGTAGTATGCCGTGGTCGACTAGCGGGAGGTCGGGTGAGCAGTTCTTC. Encoded protein: CASSMPWSTSGRSGEQFF.

This clone was picked up a small number of times. The chain links TRBV6-1 to TRBJ1-5, with D possibly TRBD1 on 5 matching bases. The CDR3 contains 13 residues. In germline, CDR1 is MNHNS, CDR2 SASEGT. CDR3: CEGTDDSNQPQHF. The CDR3 DNA follows: TGTGAAGGGACGGACGATAGCAATCAGCCCCAGCATTTT.

This chain joins TRBV9 and TRBJ1-3, with TRBD1 identical over 7 bases. Per the germline V gene, CDR1 is SGDLS and CDR2 is YYNGEE. J was trimmed by 3 bases and V by 0 bases; bases with no gene match: 3. CDR3 size: 15 residues. In DNA, the CDR3 is TGTGCCAGCAGCGTAGCAGGGGGTCTTGGAAACACCATATATTTT. It is translated as CASSVAGGLGNTIYF. Drawing the rest from reference TRBV9 and TRBJ1-3, the complete variable domain is DSGVTQTPKHLITATGQRVTLRCSPRSGDLSVYWYQQSLDQGLQFLIQYYNGEERAKGNILERFSAQQFPDLHSELNLSSLELGDSALYFCASSVAGGLGNTIYFGEGSWLTVV.

The chain couples TRBV27 to TRBJ2-7, with 8 bases fitting TRBD2. This CDR3 has 14 amino acids. Per germline, CDR1 MNHEY and CDR2 SMNVEV (reference sequence). With V trimmed by 8 bases and J by 2 bases, 8 bases remained unmatched. CDR3 residues: CASCPSGGTYEQYF. In DNA, the CDR3 is TGTGCCAGCTGCCCCAGCGGGGGAACCTACGAGCAGTACTTC.

This chain links TRBV7-2 with TRBJ2-7, with TRBD2 as a possible D gene (5 bases). Germline V gene sequence: CDR1 SGHTA, CDR2 FQGNSA. V lost 5 bases, J lost 1 base, and 12 bases lay in between. CDR3 length: 14 amino acids. The CDR3 reads CASSPETSSYEQYF. The CDR3 DNA sequence: TGTGCCAGCAGCCCCGAAACTAGTTCCTACGAGCAGTACTTC. The full variable domain, completed using reference TRBV7-2 and TRBJ2-7, is GAGVSQSPSNKVTEKGKDVELRCDPISGHTALYWYRQSLGQGLEFLIYFQGNSAPDKSGLPSDRFSAERTGGSVSTLTIQRTQQEDSAVYLCASSPETSSYEQYFGPGTRLTVT.

The V call is TRBV7-9, the J call TRBJ1-3; D gene uncertain. CDR1 is SEHNR and CDR2 is FQNEAQ in the germline V gene (reference sequence). Trimming took off 5 bases at V and 0 bases at J, with 14 bases between the two ends. The CDR3 is 16 amino acids. The CDR3 here is CASSPDGVDSGNTIYF. Here the CDR3 DNA reads TGTGCCAGCAGCCCAGACGGCGTAGACTCTGGAAACACCATATATTTT.

The genes are TRBV6-6 and TRBJ1-2; no firm D call. Germline values: CDR1 MNHNY, CDR2 SVGAGI (reference sequence). Trimming left V 4 bases short and J 0 bases short, with 6 bases between. The CDR3 covers 13 residues. The DNA for the CDR3 is TGTGCCAGCAGTTTGTCGACTAACTATGGCTACACCTTC. This translates into CASSLSTNYGYTF.